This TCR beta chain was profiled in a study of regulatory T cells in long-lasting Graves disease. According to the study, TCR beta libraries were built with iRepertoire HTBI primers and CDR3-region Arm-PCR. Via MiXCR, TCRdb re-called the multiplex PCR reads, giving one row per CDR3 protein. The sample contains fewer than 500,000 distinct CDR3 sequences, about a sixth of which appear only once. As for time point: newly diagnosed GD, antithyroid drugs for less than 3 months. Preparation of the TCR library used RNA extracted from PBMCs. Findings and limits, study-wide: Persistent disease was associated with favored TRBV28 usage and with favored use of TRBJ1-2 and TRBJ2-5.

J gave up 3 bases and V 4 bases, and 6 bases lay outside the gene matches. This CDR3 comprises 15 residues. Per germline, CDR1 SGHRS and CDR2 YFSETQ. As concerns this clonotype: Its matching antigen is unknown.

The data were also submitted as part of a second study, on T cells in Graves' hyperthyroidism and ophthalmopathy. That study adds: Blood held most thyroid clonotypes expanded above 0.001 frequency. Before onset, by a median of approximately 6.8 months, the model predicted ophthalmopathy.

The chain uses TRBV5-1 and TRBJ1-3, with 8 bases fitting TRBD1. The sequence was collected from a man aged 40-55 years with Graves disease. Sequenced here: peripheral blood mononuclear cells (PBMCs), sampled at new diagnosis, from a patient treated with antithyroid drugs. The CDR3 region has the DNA TGCGCCAGCAGCGCAGGGGGCTTTAATGGAAACACCATATATTTT. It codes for CASSAGGFNGNTIYF.